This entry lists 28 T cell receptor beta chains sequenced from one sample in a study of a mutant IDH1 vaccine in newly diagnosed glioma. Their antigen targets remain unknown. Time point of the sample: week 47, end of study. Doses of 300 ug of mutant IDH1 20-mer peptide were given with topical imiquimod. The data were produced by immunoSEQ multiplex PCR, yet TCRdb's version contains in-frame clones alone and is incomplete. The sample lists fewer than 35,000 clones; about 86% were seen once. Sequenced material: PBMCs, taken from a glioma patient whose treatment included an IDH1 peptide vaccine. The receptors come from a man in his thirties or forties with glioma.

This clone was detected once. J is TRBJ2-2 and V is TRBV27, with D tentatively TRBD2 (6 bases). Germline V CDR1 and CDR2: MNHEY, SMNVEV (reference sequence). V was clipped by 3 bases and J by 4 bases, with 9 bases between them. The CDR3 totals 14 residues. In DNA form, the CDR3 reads TGTGCCAGCAGTTTCGCGGGGCGCACCGGGGAGCTGTTTTTT. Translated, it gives CASSFAGRTGELFF.

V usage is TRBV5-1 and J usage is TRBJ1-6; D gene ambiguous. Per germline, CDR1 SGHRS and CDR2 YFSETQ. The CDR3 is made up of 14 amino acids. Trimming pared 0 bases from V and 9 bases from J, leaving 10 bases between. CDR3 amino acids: CASSLGNPGSPLHF. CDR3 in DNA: TGCGCCAGCAGCTTGGGCAATCCAGGTTCACCCCTCCACTTT.

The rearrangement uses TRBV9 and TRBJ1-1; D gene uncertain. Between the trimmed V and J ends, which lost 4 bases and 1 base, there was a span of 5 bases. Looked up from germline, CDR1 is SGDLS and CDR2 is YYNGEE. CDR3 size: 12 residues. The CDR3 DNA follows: TGTGCCAGCAGCACAGCGAACACTGAAGCTTTCTTT. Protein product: CASSTANTEAFF. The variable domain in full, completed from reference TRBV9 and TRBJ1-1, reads DSGVTQTPKHLITATGQRVTLRCSPRSGDLSVYWYQQSLDQGLQFLIQYYNGEERAKGNILERFSAQQFPDLHSELNLSSLELGDSALYFCASSTANTEAFFGQGTRLTVV.

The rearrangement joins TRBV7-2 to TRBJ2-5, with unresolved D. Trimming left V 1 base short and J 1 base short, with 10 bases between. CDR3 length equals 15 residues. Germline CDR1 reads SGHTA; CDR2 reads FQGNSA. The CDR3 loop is CASSLGSTSQETQYF. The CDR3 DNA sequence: TGTGCCAGCAGCTTAGGATCGACGAGCCAAGAGACCCAGTACTTC.

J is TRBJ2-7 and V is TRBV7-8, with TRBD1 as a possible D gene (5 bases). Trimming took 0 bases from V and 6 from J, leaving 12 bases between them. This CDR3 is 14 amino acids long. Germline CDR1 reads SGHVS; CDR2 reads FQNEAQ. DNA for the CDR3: TGTGCCAGCAGCTTAGCAGGGGCGCCGAGCGAGCAGTACTTC. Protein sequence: CASSLAGAPSEQYF.

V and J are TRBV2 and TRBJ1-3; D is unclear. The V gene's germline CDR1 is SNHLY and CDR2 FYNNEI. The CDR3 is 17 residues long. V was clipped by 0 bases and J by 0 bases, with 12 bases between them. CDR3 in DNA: TGTGCCAGCAGTGAAGCGTCATGGATTTACTCTGGAAACACCATATATTTT. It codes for CASSEASWIYSGNTIYF.

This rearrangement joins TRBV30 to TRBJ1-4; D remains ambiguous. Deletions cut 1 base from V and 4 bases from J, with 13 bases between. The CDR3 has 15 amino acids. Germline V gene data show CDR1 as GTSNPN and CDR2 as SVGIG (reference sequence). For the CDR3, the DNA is TGTGCCTGGAGTGATGGTTTACGGAGTAATGAAAAACTGTTTTTT. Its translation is CAWSDGLRSNEKLFF.

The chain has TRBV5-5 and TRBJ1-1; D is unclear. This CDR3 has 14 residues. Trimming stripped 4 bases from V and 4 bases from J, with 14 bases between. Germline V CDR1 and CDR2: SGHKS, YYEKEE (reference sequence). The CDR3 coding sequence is TGTGCCAGCAGCCCATCCGGTGGGAGCACTGAAGCTTTCTTT. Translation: CASSPSGGSTEAFF. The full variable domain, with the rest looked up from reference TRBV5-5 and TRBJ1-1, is DAGVTQSPTHLIKTRGQQVTLRCSPISGHKSVSWYQQVLGQGPQFIFQYYEKEERGRGNFPDRFSARQFPNYSSELNVNALLLGDSALYLCASSPSGGSTEAFFGQGTRLTVV.

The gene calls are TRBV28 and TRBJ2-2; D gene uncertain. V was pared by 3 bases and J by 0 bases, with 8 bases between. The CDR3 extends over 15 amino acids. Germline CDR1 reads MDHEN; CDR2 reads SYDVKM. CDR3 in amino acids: CASSLAPPNTGELFF. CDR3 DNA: TGTGCCAGCAGTTTGGCCCCCCCGAACACCGGGGAGCTGTTTTTT. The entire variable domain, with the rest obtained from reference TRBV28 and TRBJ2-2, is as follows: DVKVTQSSRYLVKRTGEKVFLECVQDMDHENMFWYRQDPGLGLRLIYFSYDVKMKEKGDIPEGYSVSREKKERFSLILESASTNQTSMYLCASSLAPPNTGELFFGEGSRLTVL.

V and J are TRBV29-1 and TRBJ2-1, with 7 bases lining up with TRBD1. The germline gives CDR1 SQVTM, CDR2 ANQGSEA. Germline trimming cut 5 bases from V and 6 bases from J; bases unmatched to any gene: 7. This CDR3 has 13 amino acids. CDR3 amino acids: CSVTGEEINEQFF. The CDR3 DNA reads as TGCAGCGTTACAGGGGAAGAGATCAATGAGCAGTTCTTC.

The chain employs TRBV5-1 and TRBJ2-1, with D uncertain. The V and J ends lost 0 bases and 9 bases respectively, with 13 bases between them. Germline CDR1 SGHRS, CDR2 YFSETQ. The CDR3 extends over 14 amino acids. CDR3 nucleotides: TGCGCCAGCAGCTTGGAACCGTCCACGATTGAGCAGTTCTTC. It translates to CASSLEPSTIEQFF.

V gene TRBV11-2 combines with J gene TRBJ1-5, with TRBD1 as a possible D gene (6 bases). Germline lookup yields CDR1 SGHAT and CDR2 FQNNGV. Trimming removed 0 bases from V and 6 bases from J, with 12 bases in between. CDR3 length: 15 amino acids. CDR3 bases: TGTGCCAGCAGCTTAGACTCGGGGGCAGGTCAGCCCCAGCATTTT. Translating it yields CASSLDSGAGQPQHF.

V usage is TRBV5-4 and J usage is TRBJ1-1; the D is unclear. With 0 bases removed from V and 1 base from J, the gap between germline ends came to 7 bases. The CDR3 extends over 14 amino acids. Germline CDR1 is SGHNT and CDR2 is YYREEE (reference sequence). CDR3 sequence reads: CASSLDARNTEAFF. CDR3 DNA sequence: TGTGCCAGCAGCTTGGATGCAAGGAACACTGAAGCTTTCTTT.

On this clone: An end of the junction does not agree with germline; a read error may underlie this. CDR3: CASSEDPGNYGYTF. CDR3 nucleotides: TGCGCCAGCAGCGAAGATCCAGGCAACTATGGCTACACCTTC. The chain joins TRBV4-1 to TRBJ1-2; D call uncertain. CDR1 is MGHRA, CDR2 YSYEKL, per germline. The CDR3 covers 14 residues.

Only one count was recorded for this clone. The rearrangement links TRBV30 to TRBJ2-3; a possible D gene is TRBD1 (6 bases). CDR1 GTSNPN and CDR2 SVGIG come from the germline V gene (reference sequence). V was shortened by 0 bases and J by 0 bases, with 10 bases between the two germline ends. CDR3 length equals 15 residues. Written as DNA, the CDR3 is TGTGCCTGGAGTGTACAGGGCGGGAGCACAGATACGCAGTATTTT. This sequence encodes CAWSVQGGSTDTQYF.

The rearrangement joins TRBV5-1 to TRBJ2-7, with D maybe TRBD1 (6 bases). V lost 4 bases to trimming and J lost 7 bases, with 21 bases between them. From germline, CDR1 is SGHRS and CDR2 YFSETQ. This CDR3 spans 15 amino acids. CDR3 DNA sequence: TGCGCCAGCAGCCAAGAGGTGGGGGCCGGGGATGAGCAGTACTTC. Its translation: CASSQEVGAGDEQYF.

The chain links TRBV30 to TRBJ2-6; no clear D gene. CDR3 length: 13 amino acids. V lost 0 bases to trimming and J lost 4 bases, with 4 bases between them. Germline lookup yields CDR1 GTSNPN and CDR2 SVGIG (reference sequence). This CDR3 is CAWSVAGANVLTF. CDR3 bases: TGTGCCTGGAGTGTGGCAGGGGCCAACGTCCTGACTTTC. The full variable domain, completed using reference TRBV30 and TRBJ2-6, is SQTIHQWPATLVQPVGSPLSLECTVEGTSNPNLYWYRQAAGRGLQLLFYSVGIGQISSEVPQNLSASRPQDRQFILSSKKLLLSDSGFYLCAWSVAGANVLTFGAGSRLTVL.

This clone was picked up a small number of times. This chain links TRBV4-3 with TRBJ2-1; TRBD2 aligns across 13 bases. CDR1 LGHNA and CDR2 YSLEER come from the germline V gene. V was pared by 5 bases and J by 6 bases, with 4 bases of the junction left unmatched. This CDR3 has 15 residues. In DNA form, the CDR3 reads TGCGCCAGCAGCGATGGGACTAGCGGGGTCAATGAGCAGTTCTTC. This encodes CASSDGTSGVNEQFF.

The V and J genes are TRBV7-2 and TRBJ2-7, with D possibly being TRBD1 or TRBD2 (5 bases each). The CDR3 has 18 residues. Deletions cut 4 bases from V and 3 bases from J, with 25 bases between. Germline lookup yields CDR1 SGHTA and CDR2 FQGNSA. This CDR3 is CASSSNHVPGRNDYEQYF. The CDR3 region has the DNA TGTGCCAGCAGCTCCAATCACGTCCCGGGACGAAACGACTACGAGCAGTACTTC.

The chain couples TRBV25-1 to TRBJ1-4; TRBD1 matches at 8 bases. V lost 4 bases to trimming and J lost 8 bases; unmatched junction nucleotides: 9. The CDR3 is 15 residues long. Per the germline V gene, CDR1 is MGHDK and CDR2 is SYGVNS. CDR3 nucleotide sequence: TGTGCCAGCAGTGGCCAGACAGGGGTGCGGGAAAAACTGTTTTTT. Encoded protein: CASSGQTGVREKLFF.

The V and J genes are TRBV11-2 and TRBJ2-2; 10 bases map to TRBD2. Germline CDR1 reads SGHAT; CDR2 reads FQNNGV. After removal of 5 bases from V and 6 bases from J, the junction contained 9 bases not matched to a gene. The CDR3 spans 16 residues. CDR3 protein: CASSLRNSGRSGELFF. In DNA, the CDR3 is TGTGCCAGCAGCCTCCGTAATAGCGGGAGGTCCGGGGAGCTGTTTTTT. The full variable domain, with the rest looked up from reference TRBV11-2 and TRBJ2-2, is EAGVAQSPRYKIIEKRQSVAFWCNPISGHATLYWYQQILGQGPKLLIQFQNNGVVDDSQLPKDRFSAERLKGVDSTLKIQPAKLEDSAVYLCASSLRNSGRSGELFFGEGSRLTVL.

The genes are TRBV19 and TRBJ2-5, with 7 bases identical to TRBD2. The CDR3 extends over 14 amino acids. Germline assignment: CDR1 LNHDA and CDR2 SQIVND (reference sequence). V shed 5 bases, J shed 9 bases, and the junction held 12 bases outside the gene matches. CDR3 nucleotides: TGTGCCAGTAGTCCCCCGCGGGAAAGCGGGGCCCAGTACTTC. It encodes CASSPPRESGAQYF. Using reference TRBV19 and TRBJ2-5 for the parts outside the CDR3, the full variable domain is DGGITQSPKYLFRKEGQNVTLSCEQNLNHDAMYWYRQDPGQGLRLIYYSQIVNDFQKGDIAEGYSVSREKKESFPLTVTSAQKNPTAFYLCASSPPRESGAQYFGPGTRLLVL.

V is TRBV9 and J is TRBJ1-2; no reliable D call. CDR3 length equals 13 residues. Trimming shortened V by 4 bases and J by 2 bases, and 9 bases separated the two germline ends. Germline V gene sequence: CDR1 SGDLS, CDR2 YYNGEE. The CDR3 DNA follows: TGTGCCAGCAGCATCAGCGAGAACTATGGCTACACCTTC. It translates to CASSISENYGYTF.

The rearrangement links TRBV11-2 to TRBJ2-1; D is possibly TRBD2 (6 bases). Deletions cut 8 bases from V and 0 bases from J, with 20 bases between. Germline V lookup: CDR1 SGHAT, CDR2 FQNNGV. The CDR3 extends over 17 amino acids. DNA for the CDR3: TGTGCCAGCGAAGGGGAGGCAGGGTGGAGCTCCTACAATGAGCAGTTCTTC. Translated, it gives CASEGEAGWSSYNEQFF.

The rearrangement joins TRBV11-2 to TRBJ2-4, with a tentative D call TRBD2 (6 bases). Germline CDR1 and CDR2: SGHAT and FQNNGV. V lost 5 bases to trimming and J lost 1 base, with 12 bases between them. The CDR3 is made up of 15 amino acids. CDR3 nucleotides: TGTGCCAGCAGCCCAGGAGGGGTGGCCAAAAACATTCAGTACTTC. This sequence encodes CASSPGGVAKNIQYF.

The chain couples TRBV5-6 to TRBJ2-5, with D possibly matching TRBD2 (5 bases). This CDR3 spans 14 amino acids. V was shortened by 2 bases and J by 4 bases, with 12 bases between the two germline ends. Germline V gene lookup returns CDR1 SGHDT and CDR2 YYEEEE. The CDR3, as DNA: TGTGCCAGCAGCTTCGAGGGCGTCTTAGAGACCCAGTACTTC. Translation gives CASSFEGVLETQYF.

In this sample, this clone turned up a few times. CDR3 sequence reads: CASSDEGSDTEAFF. CDR3 DNA sequence: TGTGCCAGCAGTGACGAGGGGAGTGATACTGAAGCTTTCTTT. The rearrangement links TRBV2 to TRBJ1-1, with D perhaps TRBD1 (5 bases). The CDR3 has 14 residues. The germline CDR1 and CDR2 sequences are SNHLY and FYNNEI. V was clipped by 3 bases and J by 5 bases, with 13 bases between them. Using reference TRBV2 and TRBJ1-1 for the parts outside the CDR3, the full variable domain is EPEVTQTPSHQVTQMGQEVILRCVPISNHLYFYWYRQILGQKVEFLVSFYNNEISEKSEIFDDQFSVERPDGSNFTLKIRSTKLEDSAMYFCASSDEGSDTEAFFGQGTRLTVV.

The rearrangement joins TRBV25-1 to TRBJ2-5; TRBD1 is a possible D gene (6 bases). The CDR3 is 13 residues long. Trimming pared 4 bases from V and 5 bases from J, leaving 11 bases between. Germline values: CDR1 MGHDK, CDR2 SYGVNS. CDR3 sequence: CASSGYREETQYF. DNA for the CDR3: TGTGCCAGCAGTGGATACAGGGAGGAGACCCAGTACTTC. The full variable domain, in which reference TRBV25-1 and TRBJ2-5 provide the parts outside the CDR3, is EADIYQTPRYLVIGTGKKITLECSQTMGHDKMYWYQQDPGMELHLIHYSYGVNSTEKGDLSSESTVSRIRTEHFPLTLESARPSHTSQYLCASSGYREETQYFGPGTRLLVL.